This TCR beta chain is from a study of CD8 T cells in ankylosing spondylitis. In TCRdb, the 5' RACE reads were re-called with MiXCR into one record per CDR3 protein. Among about 24,000 distinct CDR3 sequences, 17% were seen once, and the ten largest hold approximately 27%. This CDR3 contains 19 residues. The ends lost 0 bases at V and 4 bases at J; junction bases unmatched: 9. Germline V gene sequence: CDR1 SGHDN, CDR2 FVKESK. This clonotype occurred a few times. Its specificity is not known. Points from the study as a whole: It appeared that ankylosing spondylitis blood was characterized by a TCR beta motif of about eight highly homologous variants.

Sequencing was done on a sample of blood. The chain recombines TRBV14 with TRBJ2-2; 12 positions agree with TRBD2. This clonotype was obtained from a male donor with ankylosing spondylitis or in good health (not recorded which). The DNA of the CDR3 is TGTGCCAGCAGCCAAGATGCGACTAGCGGGAGTTCGGTCACCGGGGAGCTGTTTTTT. It is translated as CASSQDATSGSSVTGELFF.